Listed below are T cell receptor beta chains from one sample, sequenced in a study of T cells in Graves' hyperthyroidism and ophthalmopathy. TCRdb recomputed calls from the multiplex PCR reads with MiXCR, one row per CDR3 protein. The table shows roughly 500,000 distinct CDR3 sequences, with about 45% occurring only once. The sequenced sample was peripheral blood or thyroid tissue (not recorded which). The receptors originated from an adult woman with Graves' disease, either hyperthyroidism or ophthalmopathy (not recorded which). The CDR3 runs from the conserved cysteine through the conserved F or W. D genes are given only for firm matches. Clone size is given for some rows only: seen once, a few or many times, or a class if the clone is expanded.

V gene: TRBV14; J gene: TRBJ2-2; D gene: NA; clone size: NA; CDR3 DNA: TGTGCCAGCAGCCAAGTAGTTCCAAGCCTCGGCGGGGAGCTGTTTTTT; CDR3 protein: CASSQVVPSLGGELFF
V gene: TRBV29-1; J gene: TRBJ2-5; D gene: NA; clone size: NA; CDR3 DNA: TGCACCGTTACCCCGGGGGGCCGAGAGACCCAGTACTTC; CDR3 protein: CTVTPGGRETQYF
V gene: TRBV15; J gene: TRBJ1-5; D gene: TRBD1; clone size: few; CDR3 DNA: TGTGCCACCAGCGTCGACAGGGGGCCTGGTCAGCCCCAGCATTTT; CDR3 protein: CATSVDRGPGQPQHF
V gene: TRBV28; J gene: TRBJ1-2; D gene: NA; clone size: few; CDR3 DNA: TGTGCCAGCAGCCCTACTGATCAGGGTGGCTACACCTTC; CDR3 protein: CASSPTDQGGYTF
V gene: TRBV6-1; J gene: TRBJ2-5; D gene: TRBD1; clone size: NA; CDR3 DNA: TGTGCCAGCAGTTTAGCGCTGGGGACAGGGAAAGAGACCCAGTACTTC; CDR3 protein: CASSLALGTGKETQYF
V gene: TRBV29-1; J gene: TRBJ1-5; D gene: NA; clone size: NA; CDR3 DNA: TGCAGCGTCCTTTTCGACAGATTCCAGCATTTT; CDR3 protein: CSVLFDRFQHF
V gene: TRBV3-1; J gene: TRBJ1-1; D gene: TRBD1; clone size: NA; CDR3 DNA: TGTGCCAGCAGCCCTCGGACAGGCCGCTTGCGAGCTTTCTTT; CDR3 protein: CASSPRTGRLRAFF
V gene: TRBV11-2; J gene: TRBJ1-5; D gene: NA; clone size: NA; CDR3 DNA: TGTGCCAGCACCAAGTGGGTGGATCAGCCCCAGCATTTT; CDR3 protein: CASTKWVDQPQHF
V gene: TRBV24-1; J gene: TRBJ1-2; D gene: NA; clone size: few; CDR3 DNA: TGTGCCACCAGTGCCGTAACAGGTGGGAAGAACTATGGCTACACCTTC; CDR3 protein: CATSAVTGGKNYGYTF
V gene: TRBV7-8; J gene: TRBJ2-3; D gene: NA; clone size: NA; CDR3 DNA: TGTGCCAGCACCGGTTCTCCTCTCACAGATACGCAGTATTTT; CDR3 protein: CASTGSPLTDTQYF
V gene: TRBV2; J gene: TRBJ1-5; D gene: NA; clone size: many; CDR3 DNA: TGTGCCAGCACCCCAACAAACTCGGATCAGCCCCAGCATTTT; CDR3 protein: CASTPTNSDQPQHF
V gene: TRBV5-1; J gene: TRBJ2-5; D gene: TRBD2; clone size: NA; CDR3 DNA: TGCGCCAGCAGCTTGTTAAAGCGGGAGGGAAAAGAGACCCAGTACTTC; CDR3 protein: CASSLLKREGKETQYF
V gene: TRBV9; J gene: TRBJ2-7; D gene: TRBD2; clone size: NA; CDR3 DNA: TGTGCCAGCAGTTCCAGATCACTAGCGGGAGTCTCCGAGCAGTACTTC; CDR3 protein: CASSSRSLAGVSEQYF
V gene: TRBV7-8; J gene: TRBJ1-1; D gene: NA; clone size: NA; CDR3 DNA: TGTGCCAGCAGCTTATACCCACAGTTGAACACTGAAGCTTTCTTT; CDR3 protein: CASSLYPQLNTEAFF
V gene: TRBV2; J gene: TRBJ2-7; D gene: NA; clone size: NA; CDR3 DNA: TGTGCCAGCAGTAATCCACCAGTCAGCCCGTATGAGCAGTACTTC; CDR3 protein: CASSNPPVSPYEQYF
V gene: TRBV20-1; J gene: TRBJ2-5; D gene: NA; clone size: NA; CDR3 DNA: TGCAGTGCTAGACCGCGACGGAGCCAAGAGACCCAGTACTTC; CDR3 protein: CSARPRRSQETQYF
V gene: TRBV10-3; J gene: TRBJ1-1; D gene: NA; clone size: NA; CDR3 DNA: TGTGCCATCAGTGTTGGGCAGGTAGAAGCTTTCTTT; CDR3 protein: CAISVGQVEAFF
V gene: TRBV5-1; J gene: TRBJ1-2; D gene: TRBD1; clone size: many; CDR3 DNA: TGCGCCAGCAGCGGGGGACAGAACTATGGCTACACCTTC; CDR3 protein: CASSGGQNYGYTF
V gene: TRBV5-1; J gene: TRBJ1-6; D gene: TRBD1; clone size: NA; CDR3 DNA: TGCGCCAGCAGCTTAACGACAGGGGGCAATTCACCCCTCCACTTT; CDR3 protein: CASSLTTGGNSPLHF
V gene: TRBV20-1; J gene: TRBJ2-7; D gene: NA; clone size: few; CDR3 DNA: TGCAGTGTTAGAGTGCTGGCCTACGAGCAGTACTTC; CDR3 protein: CSVRVLAYEQYF
V gene: TRBV7-9; J gene: TRBJ1-4; D gene: NA; clone size: NA; CDR3 DNA: TGTGCCAGCAGCTTAGGGGAAATTAAGAATGAAAAACTGTTTTTT; CDR3 protein: CASSLGEIKNEKLFF
V gene: TRBV7-9; J gene: TRBJ2-5; D gene: NA; clone size: NA; CDR3 DNA: TGTGCCTGGAGTCCTACAAGGCCTACTAGAGAGACCCAGTACTTC; CDR3 protein: CAWSPTRPTRETQYF
V gene: TRBV18; J gene: TRBJ1-1; D gene: TRBD1; clone size: NA; CDR3 DNA: TGTGCCAGCTCAAAAGGGACAGCGTCATTGCTAAACACTGAAGCTTTCTTT; CDR3 protein: CASSKGTASLLNTEAFF
V gene: TRBV7-2; J gene: TRBJ2-6; D gene: NA; clone size: NA; CDR3 DNA: TGTGCCAGCAGTTCGCTGACCGGAGGGGACAACGTCCTGACTTTC; CDR3 protein: CASSSLTGGDNVLTF
V gene: TRBV4-2; J gene: TRBJ1-1; D gene: NA; clone size: NA; CDR3 DNA: TGTGCCAGCAGCCAAGTCTCTGGGAATATGAACACTGAAGCTTTCTTT; CDR3 protein: CASSQVSGNMNTEAFF
V gene: TRBV20-1; J gene: TRBJ1-5; D gene: NA; clone size: NA; CDR3 DNA: TGCAGTGCCGGGGACCGCAATCAGCCCCAGCATTTT; CDR3 protein: CSAGDRNQPQHF
V gene: TRBV12-3/TRBV12-4; J gene: TRBJ1-5; D gene: NA; clone size: NA; CDR3 DNA: TGTGCCAGCAGTCCACCAGGGACGAGCAATCAGCCCCAGCATTTT; CDR3 protein: CASSPPGTSNQPQHF
V gene: TRBV7-6; J gene: TRBJ1-5; D gene: NA; clone size: NA; CDR3 DNA: TGTGCCAGCAGCTTAGCTCTGGGACCCAATCAGCCCCAGCATTTT; CDR3 protein: CASSLALGPNQPQHF
V gene: TRBV7-9; J gene: TRBJ2-7; D gene: NA; clone size: NA; CDR3 DNA: TGTGCCAGCAGCTTAGATCTGGGCTTGACCGAGCAGTACTTC; CDR3 protein: CASSLDLGLTEQYF